These T cell receptor beta chains were read from a single sample in a study of blood T cell repertoires in COVID-19. The repertoire was sequenced with immunoSEQ multiplex PCR; TCRdb's copy has only in-frame clones and lacks some. This sample has approximately 170,000 clones, with approximately 87% found just once. What was sequenced was peripheral blood. The receptors were gathered from a woman in her sixties or seventies with acute or convalescent COVID-19. Both conserved end residues are part of each CDR3. D genes are given only for firm matches. Clone size appears in some rows only: once, few, many, or a class for an expanded clone.

V	size	J	D	CDR3	DNA
TRBV4-3	.	TRBJ2-3	TRBD1	CASSQDRTGTDTQYF	TGCGCCAGCAGCCAAGATAGGACAGGGACAGATACGCAGTATTTT
TRBV4-1	once	TRBJ2-5	.	CASSQEGRYQETQYF	TGCGCCAGCAGCCAAGAGGGGCGGTACCAAGAGACCCAGTACTTC
TRBV20-1	.	TRBJ1-1	.	CSARRNTEAFF	TGCAGTGCGCGAAGAAACACTGAAGCTTTCTTT
TRBV24-1	.	TRBJ1-2	TRBD1	CATSEGNRGLDGYTF	TGTGCCACCAGTGAGGGAAACAGGGGTTTGGATGGCTACACCTTC
TRBV30	.	TRBJ1-3	TRBD1	CASNGQGGSSGNTIYF	TGTGCCTCCAACGGACAGGGAGGGAGTTCTGGAAACACCATATATTTT
TRBV2	.	TRBJ2-5	TRBD2	CASSWSSGGVETQYF	TGTGCCAGCAGTTGGTCTAGCGGGGGGGTGGAGACCCAGTACTTC
TRBV7-6	.	TRBJ2-3	TRBD2	CASSGGLAGPLDTQYF	TGTGCCAGCAGCGGGGGACTAGCGGGTCCCCTAGATACGCAGTATTTT
TRBV2	.	TRBJ2-1	.	CASKREGGLEDEQFF	TGTGCCAGCAAGCGAGAGGGCGGATTGGAGGATGAGCAGTTCTTC
TRBV5-8	.	TRBJ2-3	.	CASSRGFADTQYF	TGTGCCAGCAGTAGGGGTTTCGCAGATACGCAGTATTTT
TRBV10-1	.	TRBJ1-2	.	CASSDHSNYGYTF	TGCGCCAGCAGTGACCACAGTAACTATGGCTACACCTTC
TRBV19	.	TRBJ2-7	TRBD2	CATSATSGGASSYEQYF	TGTGCCACCTCAGCAACTAGCGGGGGAGCTTCTTCCTACGAGCAGTACTTC
TRBV27	.	TRBJ1-6	.	CASSPGAGRNSPLHF	TGTGCCAGCTCTCCGGGTGCAGGGCGTAATTCACCCCTCCACTTT
TRBV6-5	.	TRBJ1-1	.	CASSPTDSNTEAFF	TGTGCCAGCAGCCCGACGGACTCGAACACTGAAGCTTTCTTT
TRBV19	.	TRBJ2-7	TRBD1	CASRRDRSSYEQYF	TGTGCCAGTAGACGGGACAGGAGCTCCTACGAGCAGTACTTC
TRBV3-1/TRBV3-2	.	TRBJ2-1	.	CASSHRDNEQFF	TGTGCCAGCAGCCATCGGGACAATGAGCAGTTCTTC
TRBV11-2	.	TRBJ2-3	TRBD2	CASSPRLADTDTQYF	TGTGCCAGCAGCCCCAGACTAGCAGACACAGATACGCAGTATTTT
TRBV6-5	.	TRBJ1-2	.	CASRPSPLTVYGYTF	TGTGCCAGCAGACCGAGTCCCCTTACTGTGTATGGCTACACCTTC
TRBV19	.	TRBJ2-3	TRBD2	CASNRGVNPTDTQYF	TGTGCCAGTAATCGGGGGGTGAACCCCACAGATACGCAGTATTTT
TRBV29-1	.	TRBJ1-2	.	CNVKARSYTF	TGCAACGTGAAGGCCAGGAGCTACACCTTC
TRBV4-1	.	TRBJ2-7	TRBD1	CASSQGPGTVRPNEQYF	TGCGCCAGCAGCCAAGGCCCTGGGACAGTCCGTCCCAACGAGCAGTACTTC
TRBV19	.	TRBJ1-2	TRBD1	CASIPDRGLTNYGYTF	TGTGCCAGTATTCCAGACAGGGGGCTCACTAACTATGGCTACACCTTC
TRBV11-2	.	TRBJ2-2	TRBD1	CASSSRQGYTGELFF	TGTGCCAGCAGCTCCCGACAGGGCTACACCGGGGAGCTGTTTTTT
TRBV12-3/TRBV12-4	.	TRBJ2-3	.	CASRLPSEARQYF	TGTGCCAGCAGATTGCCCTCAGAGGCCCGGCAGTATTTT
TRBV28	.	TRBJ2-2	TRBD2	CASSPLAGITGELFF	TGTGCCAGCAGTCCCCTAGCGGGAATCACCGGGGAGCTGTTTTTT
TRBV5-1	once	TRBJ2-2	TRBD2	CASSPLAGSNTGELFF	TGCGCCAGCAGCCCGTTAGCGGGGTCGAACACCGGGGAGCTGTTTTTT
TRBV9	.	TRBJ1-1	.	CASSVVAGYTEAFF	TGTGCCAGCAGCGTAGTCGCCGGTTACACTGAAGCTTTCTTT
TRBV7-9	.	TRBJ1-2	.	CASSLPGMDYGYTF	TGTGCCAGCAGCTTACCAGGGATGGACTATGGCTACACCTTC
TRBV7-2	.	TRBJ1-6	TRBD1	CASSLKTGGLSPLHF	TGTGCCAGCAGCCTTAAAACAGGGGGCCTCTCACCCCTCCACTTT
TRBV11-3	.	TRBJ1-3	.	CASSQGPGNTIYF	TGTGCCAGCAGCCAGGGTCCTGGAAACACCATATATTTT
TRBV10-3	.	TRBJ2-4	.	CAISESGPGSRNIQYF	TGTGCCATCAGTGAATCGGGCCCGGGATCCCGAAACATTCAGTACTTC
TRBV29-1	.	TRBJ1-1	.	CSVGAGMNTEAFF	TGCAGCGTTGGCGCAGGGATGAACACTGAAGCTTTCTTT
TRBV6-1	.	TRBJ1-6	.	CASSEVVGVQSPLHF	TGTGCCAGCAGTGAAGTGGTCGGGGTCCAATCACCCCTCCACTTT
TRBV7-2	.	TRBJ1-2	TRBD1	CASSLTGDNYGYTF	TGTGCCAGCAGCTTGACAGGGGATAACTATGGCTACACCTTC
TRBV4-3	.	TRBJ1-2	TRBD1	CASSQDRAGGVGYTF	TGCGCCAGCAGCCAAGATCGAGCAGGGGGCGTCGGCTACACCTTC
TRBV5-1	.	TRBJ2-1	TRBD2	CASSIGLANEQFF	TGCGCCAGCAGCATAGGACTAGCGAATGAGCAGTTCTTC
TRBV7-2	.	TRBJ2-7	.	CASSPPDSNEQYF	TGTGCCAGCAGCCCTCCGGACAGTAACGAGCAGTACTTC
TRBV6-5	few	TRBJ1-3	TRBD1	CASRDRPNSGNTIYF	TGTGCCAGCAGGGACAGGCCCAACTCTGGAAACACCATATATTTT
TRBV10-3	.	TRBJ1-5	.	CAISADRNNQPQHF	TGTGCCATCAGTGCAGACAGGAACAATCAGCCCCAGCATTTT
TRBV6-5	.	TRBJ1-5	.	CASSYSEGGQPQHF	TGTGCCAGCAGTTACTCGGAGGGGGGGCAGCCCCAGCATTTT
TRBV7-3	.	TRBJ2-2	.	CASSLSSTTGELFF	TGTGCCAGCAGCTTATCTAGTACAACCGGGGAGCTGTTTTTT
TRBV7-3	.	TRBJ2-1	TRBD2	CASSLTAGGSYNEQFF	TGTGCCAGCAGCTTAACTGCGGGAGGGTCCTACAATGAGCAGTTCTTC
TRBV7-2	.	TRBJ2-2	.	CASTPVRGGELFF	TGTGCCAGCACCCCCGTGCGGGGCGGGGAGCTGTTTTTT
TRBV11-3	.	TRBJ2-5	TRBD2	CASSLGRGGSKETQYF	TGTGCCAGCAGCTTAGGGCGGGGGGGCTCGAAAGAGACCCAGTACTTC
TRBV7-8	.	TRBJ2-7	.	CASSSGVEQYF	TGTGCCAGCAGCTCGGGTGTCGAGCAGTACTTC
TRBV4-3	.	TRBJ2-2	.	CASSQDINSNTGELFF	TGCGCCAGCAGCCAAGATATCAACAGTAACACCGGGGAGCTGTTTTTT
TRBV18	.	TRBJ2-1	.	CASSPGPPISSGGSLYNEQFF	TGTGCCAGCTCACCCGGACCGCCGATCTCCAGCGGAGGTTCCCTTTACAATGAGCAGTTCTTC